Included here is one TCR beta chain sequence, with context. No antigen is known for it. From the 120-subject validation cohort, which was separate from the roughly 680-subject first cohort, the donors were drawn. The germline V gene has CDR1 SGHAT and CDR2 FQNNGV. Trimming cost V 2 bases and J 0 bases; bases outside gene matches: 4. The CDR3 covers 15 residues. The record originates from a study of cytomegalovirus exposure and HLA in healthy donors. General study findings and limits: Altogether, some 170 TCR beta chains were recorded as cytomegalovirus-associated.

Profiling relied on immunoSEQ multiplex PCR, and the TCRdb table lists in-frame clones only, not all of them. The table includes about 270,000 clones, approximately 86% detected once. This receptor was obtained from a woman aged 18-29 years in good health and CMV-seronegative. The sequencing input was PBMCs. V and J are TRBV11-2 and TRBJ2-7, with TRBD1 matching over 7 bases. CDR3 in amino acids: CASSLFSGGSYEQYF. DNA for the CDR3: TGTGCCAGCAGCTTATTCTCAGGGGGCTCCTACGAGCAGTACTTC.